This T cell receptor beta chain comes out of a study of CD8 T cells in Susac syndrome. The germline gives CDR1 SGHRS, CDR2 YFSETQ. After removal of 2 bases from V and 3 bases from J, the junction contained 5 bases not matched to a gene. The CDR3 extends over 15 amino acids. RNA amounts of about 0.5 to 1 ug underwent reverse transcription with random hexamers. TCRdb re-called the immunoSEQ multiplex PCR reads through MiXCR, storing one row per CDR3 protein. The sample has approximately 270,000 distinct CDR3 sequences; 90% to 95% are singletons. The clonotype originates from a human donor with multiple sclerosis. Sequenced: CD4+ T cells from PBMCs. The rearrangement joins TRBV5-1 to TRBJ1-1; 9 nucleotides align to TRBD1. The CDR3 loop reads CASSLVQGAYTEAFF. The CDR3 DNA is TGCGCCAGCAGCTTAGTACAGGGGGCATACACTGAAGCTTTCTTT.